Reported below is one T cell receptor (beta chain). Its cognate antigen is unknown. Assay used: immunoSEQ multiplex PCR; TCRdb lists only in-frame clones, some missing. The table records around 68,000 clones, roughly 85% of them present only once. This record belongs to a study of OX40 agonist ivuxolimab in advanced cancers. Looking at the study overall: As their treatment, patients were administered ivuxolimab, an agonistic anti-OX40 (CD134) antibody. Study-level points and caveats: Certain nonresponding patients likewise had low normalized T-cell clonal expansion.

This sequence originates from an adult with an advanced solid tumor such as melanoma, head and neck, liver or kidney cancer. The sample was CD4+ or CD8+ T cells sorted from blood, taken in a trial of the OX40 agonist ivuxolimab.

CDR3 amino acids: CAWIQAPGQGASGYTF. Written as DNA, the CDR3 is TGTGCCTGGATACAAGCACCGGGACAGGGGGCGTCAGGCTACACCTTC. The V call is TRBV30, the J call TRBJ1-2; 12 positions match TRBD1. The CDR3 has 16 amino acids. Germline-derived CDR1 and CDR2 are GTSNPN and SVGIG (reference sequence). The V and J ends lost 4 bases and 8 bases, in that order; junction bases with no gene match: 14.